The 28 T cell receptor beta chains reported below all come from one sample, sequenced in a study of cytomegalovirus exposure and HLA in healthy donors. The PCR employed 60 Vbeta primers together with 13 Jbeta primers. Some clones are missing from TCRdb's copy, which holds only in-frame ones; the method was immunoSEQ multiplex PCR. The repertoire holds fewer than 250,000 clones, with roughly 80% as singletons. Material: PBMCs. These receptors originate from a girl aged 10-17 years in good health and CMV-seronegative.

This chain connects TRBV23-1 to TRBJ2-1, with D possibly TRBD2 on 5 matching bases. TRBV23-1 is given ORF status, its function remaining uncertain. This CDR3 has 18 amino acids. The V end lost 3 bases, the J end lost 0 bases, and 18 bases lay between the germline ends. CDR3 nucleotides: TGCGCCAGCAGTCATGAAGTGGGTGGAGGAACCTCCTACAATGAGCAGTTCTTC. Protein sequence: CASSHEVGGGTSYNEQFF.

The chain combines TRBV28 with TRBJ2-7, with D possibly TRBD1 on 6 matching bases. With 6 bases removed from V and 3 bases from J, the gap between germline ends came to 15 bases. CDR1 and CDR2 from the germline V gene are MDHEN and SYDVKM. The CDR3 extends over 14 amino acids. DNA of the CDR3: TGTGCCAGCAGAGCCGGGACATTTGGCTACGAGCAGTACTTC. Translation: CASRAGTFGYEQYF.

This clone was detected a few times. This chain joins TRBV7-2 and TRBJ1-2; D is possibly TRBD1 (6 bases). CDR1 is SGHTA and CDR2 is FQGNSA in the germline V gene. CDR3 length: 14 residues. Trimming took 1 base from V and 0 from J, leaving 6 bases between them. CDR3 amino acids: CASSLDRANYGYTF. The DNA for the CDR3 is TGTGCCAGCAGCTTAGACAGGGCTAACTATGGCTACACCTTC. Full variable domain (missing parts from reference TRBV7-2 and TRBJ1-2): GAGVSQSPSNKVTEKGKDVELRCDPISGHTALYWYRQSLGQGLEFLIYFQGNSAPDKSGLPSDRFSAERTGGSVSTLTIQRTQQEDSAVYLCASSLDRANYGYTFGSGTRLTVV.

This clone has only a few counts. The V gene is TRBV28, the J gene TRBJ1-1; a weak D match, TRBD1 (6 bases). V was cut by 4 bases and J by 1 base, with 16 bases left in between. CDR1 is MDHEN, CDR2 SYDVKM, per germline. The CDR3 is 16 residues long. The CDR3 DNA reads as TGTGCCAGCAGTTCCTCTCAGGGGCTAAAGAACACTGAAGCTTTCTTT. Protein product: CASSSSQGLKNTEAFF.

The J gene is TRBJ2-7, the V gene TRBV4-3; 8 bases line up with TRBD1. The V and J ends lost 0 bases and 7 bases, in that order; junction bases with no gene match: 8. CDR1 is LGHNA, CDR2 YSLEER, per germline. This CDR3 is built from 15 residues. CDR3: CASSQDRQGLREQYF. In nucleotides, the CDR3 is TGCGCCAGCAGCCAAGACCGACAGGGGTTAAGAGAGCAGTACTTC.

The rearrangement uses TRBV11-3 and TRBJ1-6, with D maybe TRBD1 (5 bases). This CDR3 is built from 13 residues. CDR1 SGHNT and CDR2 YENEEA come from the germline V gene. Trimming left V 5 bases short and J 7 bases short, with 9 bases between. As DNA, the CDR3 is TGTGCCAGCAGCGAAAGGGGAAATTCACCCCTCCACTTT. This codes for CASSERGNSPLHF.

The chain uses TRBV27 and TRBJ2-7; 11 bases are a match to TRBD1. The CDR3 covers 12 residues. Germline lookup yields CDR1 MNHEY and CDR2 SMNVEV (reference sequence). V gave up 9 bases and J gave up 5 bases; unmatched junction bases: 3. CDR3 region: CASPDRGHEQYF. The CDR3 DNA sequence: TGTGCCAGTCCGGACAGGGGGCACGAGCAGTACTTC.

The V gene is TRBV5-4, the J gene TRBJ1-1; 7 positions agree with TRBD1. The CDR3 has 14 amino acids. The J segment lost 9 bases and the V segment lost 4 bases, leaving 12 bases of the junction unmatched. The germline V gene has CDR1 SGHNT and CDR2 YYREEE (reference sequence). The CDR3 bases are TGTGCCAGCAGCCAAAGGACAGGTGAGCAACAAGCTTTCTTT. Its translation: CASSQRTGEQQAFF.

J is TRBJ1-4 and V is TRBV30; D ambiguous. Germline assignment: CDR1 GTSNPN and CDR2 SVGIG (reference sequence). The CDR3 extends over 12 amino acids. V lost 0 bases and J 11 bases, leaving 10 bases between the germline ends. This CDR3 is CAWSVLSGKLFF. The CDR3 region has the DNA TGTGCCTGGAGTGTACTTTCGGGGAAACTGTTTTTT.

The CDR3, as DNA: TGTGCCAGTAGTATCCGTACGAGGACAGGAGGGGGTGTCGATCAGCCCCAGCATTTT. Translated, it gives CASSIRTRTGGGVDQPQHF. This chain links TRBV19 with TRBJ1-5, with 7 bases fitting TRBD1. Unmatched junction bases numbered 19, after V lost 3 bases and J lost 5 bases. The germline V gene has CDR1 LNHDA and CDR2 SQIVND (reference sequence). The CDR3 runs 19 residues.

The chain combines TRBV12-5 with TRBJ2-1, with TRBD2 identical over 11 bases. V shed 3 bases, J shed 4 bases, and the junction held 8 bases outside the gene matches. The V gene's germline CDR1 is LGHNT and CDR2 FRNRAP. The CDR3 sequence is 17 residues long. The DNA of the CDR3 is TGTGCTAGTGGTTTCGTCTCTAGCGGGAGGCTGTACAATGAGCAGTTCTTC. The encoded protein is CASGFVSSGRLYNEQFF.

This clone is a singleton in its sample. The CDR3 nucleotides read TGTGCCAGCAGTTCCGTCGGGACACCGAACACTGAAGCTTTCTTT. The encoded protein is CASSSVGTPNTEAFF. The V call is TRBV27, the J call TRBJ1-1; TRBD1 might be the D (6 bases). Trimming took off 4 bases at V and 1 base at J, with 13 bases between the two ends. The CDR3 spans 15 residues. Germline CDR1 reads MNHEY; CDR2 reads SMNVEV (reference sequence).

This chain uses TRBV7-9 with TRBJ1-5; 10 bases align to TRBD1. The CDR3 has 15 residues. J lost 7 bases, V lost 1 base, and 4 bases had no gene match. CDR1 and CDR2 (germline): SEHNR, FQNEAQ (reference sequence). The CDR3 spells CASSLGDRGGQPQHF. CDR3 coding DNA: TGTGCCAGCAGCTTAGGGGACAGGGGAGGACAGCCCCAGCATTTT.

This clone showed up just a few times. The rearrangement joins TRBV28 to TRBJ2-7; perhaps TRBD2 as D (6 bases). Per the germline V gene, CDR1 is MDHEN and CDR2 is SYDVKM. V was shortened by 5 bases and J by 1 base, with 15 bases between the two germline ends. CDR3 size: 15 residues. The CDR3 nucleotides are TGTGCCAGCAGTGCACAGGCTGCGGGGTCCTACGAGCAGTACTTC. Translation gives CASSAQAAGSYEQYF.

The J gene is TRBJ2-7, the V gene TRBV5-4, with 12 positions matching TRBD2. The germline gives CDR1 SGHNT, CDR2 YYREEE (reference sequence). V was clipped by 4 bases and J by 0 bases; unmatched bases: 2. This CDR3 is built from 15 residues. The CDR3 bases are TGTGCCAGCAGCGTGACTAGCGGGAGCTCCTACGAGCAGTACTTC. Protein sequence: CASSVTSGSSYEQYF.

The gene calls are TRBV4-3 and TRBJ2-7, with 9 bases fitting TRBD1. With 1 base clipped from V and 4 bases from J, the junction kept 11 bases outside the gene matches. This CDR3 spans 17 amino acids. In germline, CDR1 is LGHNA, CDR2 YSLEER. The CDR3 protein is CASSQGPTDRGFYEQYF. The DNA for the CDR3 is TGCGCCAGCAGCCAAGGCCCGACAGACAGGGGGTTTTACGAGCAGTACTTC.

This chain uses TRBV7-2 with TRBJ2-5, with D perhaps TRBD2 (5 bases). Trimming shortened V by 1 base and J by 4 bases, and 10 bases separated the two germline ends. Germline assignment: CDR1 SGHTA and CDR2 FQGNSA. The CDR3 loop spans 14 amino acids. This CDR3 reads CASSLDRGSETQYF. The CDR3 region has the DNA TGTGCCAGCAGCTTAGATCGGGGATCAGAGACCCAGTACTTC.

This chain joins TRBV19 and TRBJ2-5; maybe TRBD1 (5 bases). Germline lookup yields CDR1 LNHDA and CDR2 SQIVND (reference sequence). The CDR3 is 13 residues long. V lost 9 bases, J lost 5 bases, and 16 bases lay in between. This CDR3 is CASSQGVRETQYF. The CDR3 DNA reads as TGTGCCAGCAGTCAGGGCGTACGGGAGACCCAGTACTTC.

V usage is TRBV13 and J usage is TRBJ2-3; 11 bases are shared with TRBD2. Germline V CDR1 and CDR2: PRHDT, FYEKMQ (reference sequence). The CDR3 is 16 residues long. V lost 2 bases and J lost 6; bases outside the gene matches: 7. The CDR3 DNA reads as TGTGCCAGCAGCTTAAGACTAGCGGGGTCTCAGGATACGCAGTATTTT. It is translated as CASSLRLAGSQDTQYF.

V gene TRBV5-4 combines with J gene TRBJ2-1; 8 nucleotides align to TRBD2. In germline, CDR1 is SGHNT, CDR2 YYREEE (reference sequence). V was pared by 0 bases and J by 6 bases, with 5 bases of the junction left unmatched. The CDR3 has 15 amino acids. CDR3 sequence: CASSLAGGRPNEQFF. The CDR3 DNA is TGTGCCAGCAGCTTGGCGGGGGGGCGCCCCAATGAGCAGTTCTTC. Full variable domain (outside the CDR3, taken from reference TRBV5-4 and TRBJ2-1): ETGVTQSPTHLIKTRGQQVTLRCSSQSGHNTVSWYQQALGQGPQFIFQYYREEENGRGNFPPRFSGLQFPNYSSELNVNALELDDSALYLCASSLAGGRPNEQFFGPGTRLTVL.

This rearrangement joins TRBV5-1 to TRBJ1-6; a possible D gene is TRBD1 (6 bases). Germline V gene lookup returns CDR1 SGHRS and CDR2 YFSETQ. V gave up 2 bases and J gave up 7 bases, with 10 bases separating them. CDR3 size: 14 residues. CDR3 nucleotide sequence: TGCGCCAGCAGCTTAGGGACACTAAATTCACCCCTCCACTTT. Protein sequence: CASSLGTLNSPLHF.

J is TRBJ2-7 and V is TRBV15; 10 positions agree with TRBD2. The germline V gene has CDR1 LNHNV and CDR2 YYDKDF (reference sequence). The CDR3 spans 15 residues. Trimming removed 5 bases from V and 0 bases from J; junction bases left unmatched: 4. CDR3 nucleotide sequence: TGTGCCACCAGCCTGAGCGGGAGGGCCTCCTACGAGCAGTACTTC. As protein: CATSLSGRASYEQYF.

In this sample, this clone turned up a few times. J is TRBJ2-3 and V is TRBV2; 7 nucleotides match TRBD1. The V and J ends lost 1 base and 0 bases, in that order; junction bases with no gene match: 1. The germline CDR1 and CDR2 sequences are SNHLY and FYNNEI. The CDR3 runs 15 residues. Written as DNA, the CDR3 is TGTGCCAGCAGTGAAGAGGGGGCTAGCACAGATACGCAGTATTTT. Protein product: CASSEEGASTDTQYF.

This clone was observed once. The CDR3 sequence: CASRVHRGAGELFF. The CDR3 coding sequence is TGTGCCAGCAGAGTTCACAGGGGGGCCGGGGAGCTGTTTTTT. This chain joins TRBV28 and TRBJ2-2; 8 bases are shared with TRBD1. Trimming cost V 6 bases and J 6 bases; bases outside gene matches: 6. This CDR3 contains 14 residues. The germline CDR1 and CDR2 sequences are MDHEN and SYDVKM.

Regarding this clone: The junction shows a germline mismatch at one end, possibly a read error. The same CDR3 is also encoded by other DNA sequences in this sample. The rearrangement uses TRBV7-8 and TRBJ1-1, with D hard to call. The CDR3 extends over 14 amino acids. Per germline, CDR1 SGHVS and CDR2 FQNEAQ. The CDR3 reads CASSVDGGAREAFF. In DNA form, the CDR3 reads TGTGCCAGCAGCGTGGATGGAGGAGCTAGGGAAGCCTTCTTT.

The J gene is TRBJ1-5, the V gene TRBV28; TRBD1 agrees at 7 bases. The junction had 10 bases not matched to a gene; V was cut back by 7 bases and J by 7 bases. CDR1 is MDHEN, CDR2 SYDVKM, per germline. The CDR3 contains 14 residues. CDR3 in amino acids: CASTLTGVRQPQHF. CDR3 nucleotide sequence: TGTGCCAGCACCCTAACAGGGGTGAGGCAGCCCCAGCATTTT.

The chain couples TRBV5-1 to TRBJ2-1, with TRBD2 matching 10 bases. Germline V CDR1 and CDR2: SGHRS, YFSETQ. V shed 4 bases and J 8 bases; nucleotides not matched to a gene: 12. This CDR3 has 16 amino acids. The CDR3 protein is CASSLLASGSGDEQFF. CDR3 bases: TGCGCCAGCAGCCTGCTCGCTAGCGGGAGCGGAGATGAGCAGTTCTTC.

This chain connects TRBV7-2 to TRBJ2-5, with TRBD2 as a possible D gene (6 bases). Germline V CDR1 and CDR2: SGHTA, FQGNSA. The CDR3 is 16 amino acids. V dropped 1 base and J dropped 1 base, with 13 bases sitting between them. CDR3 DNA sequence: TGTGCCAGCAGCTTAGGGCAGCCGGGGGTCCAAGAGACCCAGTACTTC. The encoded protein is CASSLGQPGVQETQYF. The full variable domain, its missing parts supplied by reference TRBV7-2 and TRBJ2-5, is GAGVSQSPSNKVTEKGKDVELRCDPISGHTALYWYRQSLGQGLEFLIYFQGNSAPDKSGLPSDRFSAERTGGSVSTLTIQRTQQEDSAVYLCASSLGQPGVQETQYFGPGTRLLVL.